The T cell receptor (beta chain) under discussion was sequenced for a study of radiation and T cells in renal cell carcinoma. Time point described: blood 4 weeks post-SBRT, at nephrectomy. Treatment given: 15 Gy SBRT to primary tumor, nephrectomy 4 weeks later. Concerning this clone: Its antigen is still unknown.

Whole-study findings and limits: Top tumor clonotypes rose in blood 2 weeks post-radiation, then contracted.

The repertoire was sequenced with immunoSEQ multiplex PCR; TCRdb's copy has only in-frame clones and lacks some. The sample consists of around 180,000 clones, roughly nine tenths of them appearing once. This sequence originates from a woman aged 45-59 years with renal cell carcinoma. The source was blood, collected from a patient whose treatment included radiotherapy and nephrectomy.

DNA for the CDR3: TGTGCCAGCAGCTTAACGTCGAAGGGACGCGGGAGGGATCTGAGCGAGCAGTACTTC. Protein sequence: CASSLTSKGRGRDLSEQYF. The V call is TRBV7-3, the J call TRBJ2-7; 9 positions agree with TRBD2. With V trimmed by 0 bases and J by 6 bases, 18 bases remained unmatched. The CDR3 length is 19 residues. Germline CDR1 is SGHTA and CDR2 is FQGTGA.